This T cell receptor beta chain derives from a study of cytomegalovirus exposure and HLA in healthy donors. Only a few counts were recorded for this clone. What it binds is not known. Study results and caveats: Later analysis placed DRB1 highest and HLA-C lowest in TCR association rates, which differed by HLA locus. Information on immune exposure was restricted to one variable (CMV serostatus). In a later analysis, TCR beta V- and J-gene trimming showed a link to a missense DCLRE1C variant.

Regarding donors, all were healthy bone marrow donors. PCR amplification relied on 60 Vbeta primers (plus 13 Jbeta primers). Profiled with immunoSEQ multiplex PCR; TCRdb holds only in-frame clones, not every one. Of some 150,000 clones listed, 50% to 75% are singletons. Sequenced sample: PBMCs. This clonotype originated in a woman in her sixties or seventies in good health and CMV-seropositive.

CDR3 nucleotides: TGTGCCACAGGGGGCGCGACAGATACGCAGTATTTT. It specifies CATGGATDTQYF. V and J are TRBV6-1 and TRBJ2-3; the match to TRBD1 covers 8 bases. Germline CDR1 and CDR2: MNHNS and SASEGT. The CDR3 consists of 12 residues. Trimming cost V 10 bases and J 3 bases; bases outside gene matches: 3.